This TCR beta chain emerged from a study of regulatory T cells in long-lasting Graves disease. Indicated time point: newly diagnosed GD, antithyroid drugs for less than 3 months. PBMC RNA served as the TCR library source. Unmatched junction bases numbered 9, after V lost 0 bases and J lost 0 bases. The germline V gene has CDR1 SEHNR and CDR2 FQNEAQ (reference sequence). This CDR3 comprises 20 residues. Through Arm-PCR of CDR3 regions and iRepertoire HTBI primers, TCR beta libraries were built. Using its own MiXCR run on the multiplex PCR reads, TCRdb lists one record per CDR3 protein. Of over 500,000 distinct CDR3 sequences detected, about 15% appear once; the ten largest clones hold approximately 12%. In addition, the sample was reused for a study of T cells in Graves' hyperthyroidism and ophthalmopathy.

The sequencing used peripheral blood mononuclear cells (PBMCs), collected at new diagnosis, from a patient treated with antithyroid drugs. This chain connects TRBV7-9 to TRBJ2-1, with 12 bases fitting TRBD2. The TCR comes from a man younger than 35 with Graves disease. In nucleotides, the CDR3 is TGTGCCAGCAGCTTAGCTTGGCTAGCGGGGGGGTTGAGCTCCTACAATGAGCAGTTCTTC. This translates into CASSLAWLAGGLSSYNEQFF.